The 22 T cell receptor beta chains given below trace back to one sample, sequenced in a study of blood T cell repertoires in COVID-19. Generated by immunoSEQ multiplex PCR, the TCRdb table keeps only in-frame clones and is missing some. The profile shows 200,000 to 250,000 clones, 83% of them singletons. The specimen was PBMCs or T cells enriched from blood (not recorded which). These receptors were taken from a woman between 45 and 65 years old who had been exposed to COVID-19.

About this clone itself: The same CDR3 is also encoded by other DNA sequences in this sample. The chain links TRBV19 to TRBJ1-1; D remains unclear. Trimming stripped 5 bases from V and 1 base from J, with 8 bases between. This CDR3 is 13 amino acids long. Germline values: CDR1 LNHDA, CDR2 SQIVND (reference sequence). The CDR3 coding sequence is TGTGCCAGTAGTGTGGGCCAGAACACTGAAGCTTTCTTT. It encodes CASSVGQNTEAFF.

This clone appeared a few times. This chain uses TRBV6-2 or TRBV6-3 with TRBJ1-2; D remains unclear. CDR1 and CDR2 from the germline V gene are MNHEY and SVGEGT. V shed 0 bases and J shed 4 bases, with 9 bases lying between them. This CDR3 region has 14 residues. CDR3 in DNA: TGTGCCAGCAGTTACTCCGCGGCCCTCTATGGCTACACCTTC. Translated, it gives CASSYSAALYGYTF.

V usage is TRBV19 and J usage is TRBJ1-5; the D gene is possibly TRBD1 (6 bases). Germline V gives CDR1 LNHDA, CDR2 SQIVND (reference sequence). Between the trimmed V and J ends, which lost 6 bases and 2 bases, there was a span of 11 bases. The CDR3 loop spans 14 amino acids. Here the CDR3 reads CASRQGLGNQPQHF. The CDR3 DNA reads as TGTGCCAGTAGACAGGGATTAGGCAATCAGCCCCAGCATTTT.

The V and J genes are TRBV19 and TRBJ2-6, with TRBD1 identical over 7 bases. V dropped 2 bases and J dropped 0; count of bases not matched to a gene: 10. This CDR3 has 19 amino acids. Germline lookup yields CDR1 LNHDA and CDR2 SQIVND (reference sequence). Here the CDR3 reads CASSISIGQANSGANVLTF. CDR3 bases: TGTGCCAGTAGTATATCTATCGGACAGGCTAACTCTGGGGCCAACGTCCTGACTTTC.

This sequence joins TRBV20-1 and TRBJ1-2; D gene ambiguous. The CDR3 length is 11 residues. Germline assignment: CDR1 DFQATT and CDR2 SNEGSKA (reference sequence). V was shortened by 3 bases and J by 9 bases, with 11 bases between the two germline ends. The CDR3 nucleotides are TGCAGTGCTAGTTCACGAGCTAGCTACACCTTC. Translating gives CSASSRASYTF.

This clone was seen only a few times. The chain links TRBV6-5 to TRBJ1-4, with 8 nucleotides matching TRBD1. After removal of 6 bases from V and 3 bases from J, the junction contained 3 bases not matched to a gene. This CDR3 is 14 amino acids long. Looked up from germline, CDR1 is MNHEY and CDR2 is SVGAGI. CDR3 coding DNA: TGTGCCAGCAGCGCGGACAGGGCTAATGAAAAACTGTTTTTT. Translation: CASSADRANEKLFF.

V and J are TRBV29-1 and TRBJ1-1; D unresolved. This CDR3 is built from 12 residues. V shed 0 bases and J shed 8 bases, with 10 bases lying between them. Germline V lookup: CDR1 SQVTM, CDR2 ANQGSEA. For the CDR3, the DNA is TGCAGCGTTGAAGAGGGAGCCGGGGAAGCTTTCTTT. Its protein product is CSVEEGAGEAFF.

The V and J genes are TRBV2 and TRBJ2-5; D is unclear. CDR1 SNHLY and CDR2 FYNNEI come from the germline V gene. This CDR3 spans 14 amino acids. V gave up 8 bases and J gave up 1 base, with 14 bases separating them. In DNA form, the CDR3 reads TGTGCCAGCCGATTCGAGGTCCTCCAAGAGACCCAGTACTTC. Protein product: CASRFEVLQETQYF.

This clone was seen just once. V and J are TRBV10-1 and TRBJ1-1, with D possibly matching TRBD1 (5 bases). The CDR3 totals 14 residues. The V gene's germline CDR1 is WNHNN and CDR2 SYGVQD (reference sequence). Trimming removed 0 bases at V and 6 bases at J, with 11 bases between. In DNA, the CDR3 is TGCGCCAGCAGTGAGTCGACGGAGGGACCTGAAGCTTTCTTT. Amino acids: CASSESTEGPEAFF.

This clone was observed once. The rearrangement uses TRBV5-1 and TRBJ2-1; 11 nucleotides agree with TRBD1. Trimming took 3 bases from V and 7 from J; bases not matched to a gene: 6. The CDR3 consists of 15 residues. Germline values: CDR1 SGHRS, CDR2 YFSETQ. The CDR3 spells CASSWDRGVGNEQFF. Here the CDR3 DNA reads TGCGCCAGCAGCTGGGACAGGGGGGTAGGGAATGAGCAGTTCTTC. Complete variable domain (other parts from reference TRBV5-1 and TRBJ2-1): KAGVTQTPRYLIKTRGQQVTLSCSPISGHRSVSWYQQTPGQGLQFLFEYFSETQRNKGNFPGRFSGRQFSNSRSEMNVSTLELGDSALYLCASSWDRGVGNEQFFGPGTRLTVL.

This clone was counted once. The chain employs TRBV12-3 or TRBV12-4 and TRBJ2-5; D is perhaps TRBD2 (5 bases). CDR3 length: 11 amino acids. Trimming removed 3 bases from V and 7 bases from J, with 6 bases in between. CDR3 sequence reads: CASSLGATQYF. The CDR3 DNA reads as TGTGCCAGCAGTTTGGGAGCGACCCAGTACTTC.

The chain combines TRBV4-3 with TRBJ1-5, with D perhaps matching TRBD1 (5 bases). This CDR3 contains 16 residues. Looked up from germline, CDR1 is LGHNA and CDR2 is YSLEER. V dropped 0 bases and J dropped 4 bases, with 13 bases sitting between them. CDR3 sequence (DNA): TGCGCCAGCAGCCAAGACATCACGGGGGATAATCAGCCCCAGCATTTT. This sequence encodes CASSQDITGDNQPQHF.

This clone was seen a few times. The chain uses TRBV28 and TRBJ1-1; perhaps TRBD1 as D (5 bases). The V end lost 7 bases, the J end lost 8 bases, and 20 bases lay between the germline ends. The length of the CDR3 is 14 residues. Per the germline V gene, CDR1 is MDHEN and CDR2 is SYDVKM. CDR3 DNA sequence: TGTGCCAGCATTCCTGGCGGGGGGGGTAGAGAAGCTTTCTTT. Translation: CASIPGGGGREAFF.

This clone appeared a few times. This sequence joins TRBV5-1 and TRBJ1-2, with D perhaps matching TRBD1 (5 bases). V gave up 3 bases and J gave up 4 bases, with 13 bases separating them. This CDR3 has 14 residues. Germline V gene lookup returns CDR1 SGHRS and CDR2 YFSETQ. In DNA form, the CDR3 reads TGCGCCAGCAGCTGGGGTACAGGCACCTATGGCTACACCTTC. It translates to CASSWGTGTYGYTF.

The rearrangement joins TRBV2 to TRBJ1-1; no definite D call. The CDR3 totals 13 residues. Trimming removed 6 bases at V and 1 base at J, with 9 bases between. Germline values: CDR1 SNHLY, CDR2 FYNNEI. In nucleotides, the CDR3 is TGTGCCAGCAGACTCAGCGAGAACACTGAAGCTTTCTTT. This codes for CASRLSENTEAFF. Variable domain in full (rest from reference TRBV2 and TRBJ1-1): EPEVTQTPSHQVTQMGQEVILRCVPISNHLYFYWYRQILGQKVEFLVSFYNNEISEKSEIFDDQFSVERPDGSNFTLKIRSTKLEDSAMYFCASRLSENTEAFFGQGTRLTVV.

V usage is TRBV6-2 or TRBV6-3 and J usage is TRBJ1-5; D might be TRBD1 (5 bases). The CDR3 is 15 residues long. Germline CDR1 MNHEY, CDR2 SVGEGT. The V end was cut by 4 bases, the J end by 3 bases, with 13 bases between. The CDR3 is CASSLTAMANQPQHF. The CDR3 coding sequence is TGTGCCAGCAGTTTGACAGCCATGGCCAATCAGCCCCAGCATTTT.

This clone was observed a single time. This chain connects TRBV5-1 to TRBJ2-3; a possible D gene is TRBD2 (5 bases). CDR1 and CDR2 from the germline V gene are SGHRS and YFSETQ. The CDR3 length is 15 residues. The V and J ends lost 4 bases and 0 bases respectively, with 12 bases between them. CDR3 region: CASSPDGISTDTQYF. Here the CDR3 DNA reads TGCGCCAGCAGCCCGGACGGGATTAGCACAGATACGCAGTATTTT.

This clone was counted once. The V call is TRBV5-1, the J call TRBJ2-3, with 7 bases aligning to TRBD1. The J segment lost 2 bases and the V segment lost 0 bases, leaving 6 bases of the junction unmatched. Germline-derived CDR1 and CDR2 are SGHRS and YFSETQ. This CDR3 comprises 16 residues. CDR3: CASSLEDRRLTDTQYF. The CDR3 DNA reads as TGCGCCAGCAGCTTGGAGGACAGGCGACTCACAGATACGCAGTATTTT.

This sequence joins TRBV14 and TRBJ2-1; a possible D gene is TRBD1 (5 bases). The CDR3 length is 12 residues. With 3 bases removed from V and 13 bases from J, the gap between germline ends came to 13 bases. The V gene's germline CDR1 is SGHDN and CDR2 FVKESK. Here the CDR3 reads CASSQQGTVQFF. Written as DNA, the CDR3 is TGTGCCAGCAGCCAGCAGGGTACTGTTCAGTTCTTC.

This sequence joins TRBV28 and TRBJ1-2; TRBD1 matches 7 bases. The CDR3 is 13 residues long. Trimming cost V 10 bases and J 5 bases; bases outside gene matches: 10. Germline assignment: CDR1 MDHEN and CDR2 SYDVKM. CDR3 region: CAITTGTVYGYTF. The CDR3 nucleotides read TGTGCCATCACGACAGGGACAGTGTATGGCTACACCTTC.

The count of this clone is one. This rearrangement joins TRBV4-1 to TRBJ1-5; D remains unclear. The CDR3 consists of 15 residues. The V gene lost 0 bases and the J gene lost 6 bases, with 12 bases spanning the gap. Germline lookup yields CDR1 MGHRA and CDR2 YSYEKL. The CDR3 nucleotides read TGCGCCAGCAGCCAAGAAGTAAGTTTGAGTCAGCCCCAGCATTTT. It codes for CASSQEVSLSQPQHF.

This CDR3 reads CASSLMGSTDTQYF. CDR3 DNA sequence: TGCGCCAGCAGCTTGATGGGCAGCACAGATACGCAGTATTTT. The V gene is TRBV5-1, the J gene TRBJ2-3, with D uncertain. This CDR3 has 14 amino acids. V lost 1 base to trimming and J lost 0 bases, with 6 bases between them. Germline values: CDR1 SGHRS, CDR2 YFSETQ. Looking up the rest from reference TRBV5-1 and TRBJ2-3 gives the full variable domain: KAGVTQTPRYLIKTRGQQVTLSCSPISGHRSVSWYQQTPGQGLQFLFEYFSETQRNKGNFPGRFSGRQFSNSRSEMNVSTLELGDSALYLCASSLMGSTDTQYFGPGTRLTVL.